A selection of T cell receptor beta chains follows, all from one sample in a study of a mutant IDH1 vaccine in newly diagnosed glioma. These receptors' targets are unknown. Profiling relied on immunoSEQ multiplex PCR, and the TCRdb table lists in-frame clones only, not all of them. The sample contains about 56,000 clones, roughly nine tenths of which appear only once. Here the sequenced sample was PBMCs, taken from a glioma patient whose treatment included an IDH1 peptide vaccine. All receptors come from a middle-aged man with glioma. CDR3s include the opening cysteine and the closing phenylalanine or tryptophan. The D gene is left open where the match is weak.

cdr3_nt cdr3_aa j_call v_call d_call
TGCGCCAGCAGCCTCGATGTAGGGACTAGCGGCGAGCAGTACTTC CASSLDVGTSGEQYF TRBJ2-7 TRBV5-1 TRBD2
TGTGCCAGCAGCTTTGGGGGTCGGAGAGAGACCCAGTACTTC CASSFGGRRETQYF TRBJ2-5 TRBV7-2 NA
TGCGCCAGCAGCCTCCAGGCGGGAGGGGTCACGAATGAGCAGTTCTTC CASSLQAGGVTNEQFF TRBJ2-1 TRBV5-1 TRBD2
TGTGCCAGCAGCGTAGTAAGTCAGGTCGACACCGGGGAGCTGTTTTTT CASSVVSQVDTGELFF TRBJ2-2 TRBV9 NA
TGTGCCAGTGACTTGGGGGGGATTAATCAGCCCCAGCATTTT CASDLGGINQPQHF TRBJ1-5 TRBV28 NA
TGTGCCAGCAGCTTGGGTCTAGCGGGAGACGAGCAGTACTTC CASSLGLAGDEQYF TRBJ2-7 TRBV5-6 TRBD2
TGTGCCAGCAGTTACAGGGACAGGGGGGGGTTGTACGAGCAGTACTTC CASSYRDRGGLYEQYF TRBJ2-7 TRBV6-6 TRBD1
TGTGCCAGCAGTTTTAACCGGGAGTTGTACGAGCAGTACTTC CASSFNRELYEQYF TRBJ2-7 TRBV28 NA
TGCGCCAGCAGTGAGTCTTGGGGATACGAGCAGTACTTC CASSESWGYEQYF TRBJ2-7 TRBV10-1 NA
TGTGCCAGTAGCGTCAGCGGGAGGAGTCGGACCGGGGAGCTGTTTTTT CASSVSGRSRTGELFF TRBJ2-2 TRBV19 TRBD2
TGTGCCAGCAGCAAAGGGTCGGGGAGGTCTAAGAACACTGAAGCTTTCTTT CASSKGSGRSKNTEAFF TRBJ1-1 TRBV21-1 NA
TGCGCCAGCAGCCCCCGCGATGCGTATGGCTACACCTTC CASSPRDAYGYTF TRBJ1-2 TRBV4-1 NA
TGTGCCACCAGCGTGGGGGGGGTTAACTATGGCTACACCTTC CATSVGGVNYGYTF TRBJ1-2 TRBV15 NA
TGTGCCAGCAGCCTACTAGCGGCCTACGAGCAGTACTTC CASSLLAAYEQYF TRBJ2-7 TRBV28 TRBD2
TGTGCCAGCAGTTTAAGCGCGGGGACTAGTTCGTACGAGCAGTACTTC CASSLSAGTSSYEQYF TRBJ2-7 TRBV27 TRBD2
TGCGCCAGCAGCCTCGACCATGACGAGCAGTACTTC CASSLDHDEQYF TRBJ2-7 TRBV5-1 NA
TGTGCCAGCAGCTCAGGACTAGCGGGAGGCGGATTCTACGAGCAGTACTTC CASSSGLAGGGFYEQYF TRBJ2-7 TRBV7-2 TRBD2
TGTGCCATCAGCGGGGTTCCCCCGGGAGAAAAACTGTTTTTT CAISGVPPGEKLFF TRBJ1-4 TRBV10-3 NA